The 11 T cell receptor beta chains below all came from one sample that was sequenced in a study of blood T cell repertoires in COVID-19. The table came from immunoSEQ multiplex PCR; TCRdb's copy has only in-frame clones and leaves some out. The data show 400,000 to 550,000 clones, with roughly nine tenths seen just once and approximately 2% held by the top ten. Sequencing used PBMCs or T cells enriched from blood (not recorded which). The receptors stem from a woman aged 18-29 years with acute COVID-19.

Worth noting for this clone: Distinct nucleotide sequences in the sample also encode this CDR3. This chain links TRBV28 with TRBJ2-7; D not resolved. Per the germline V gene, CDR1 is MDHEN and CDR2 is SYDVKM. CDR3 length equals 12 residues. V was shortened by 2 bases and J by 4 bases, with 6 bases between the two germline ends. The CDR3 loop is CASSLRAYEQYF. The CDR3 DNA reads as TGTGCCAGCAGTTTAAGAGCTTACGAGCAGTACTTC. Looking up the rest from reference TRBV28 and TRBJ2-7 gives the full variable domain: DVKVTQSSRYLVKRTGEKVFLECVQDMDHENMFWYRQDPGLGLRLIYFSYDVKMKEKGDIPEGYSVSREKKERFSLILESASTNQTSMYLCASSLRAYEQYFGPGTRLTVT.

This clone has a handful of counts. The J gene is TRBJ2-1, the V gene TRBV7-9; 9 bases are a match to TRBD2. The germline V gene encodes CDR1 SEHNR and CDR2 FQNEAQ (reference sequence). Germline trimming cut 7 bases from V and 0 bases from J; bases unmatched to any gene: 7. The CDR3 totals 16 residues. CDR3: CASTPTSGSSYNEQFF. As DNA, the CDR3 is TGTGCCAGCACCCCGACTAGCGGATCCTCCTACAATGAGCAGTTCTTC. Drawing the rest from reference TRBV7-9 and TRBJ2-1, the complete variable domain is DTGVSQNPRHKITKRGQNVTFRCDPISEHNRLYWYRQTLGQGPEFLTYFQNEAQLEKSRLLSDRFSAERPKGSFSTLEIQRTEQGDSAMYLCASTPTSGSSYNEQFFGPGTRLTVL.

The V and J genes are TRBV6-6 and TRBJ1-1; D is perhaps TRBD1 (6 bases). This CDR3 region has 14 residues. Trimming took off 0 bases at V and 8 bases at J, with 13 bases between the two ends. Germline CDR1 reads MNHNY; CDR2 reads SVGAGI (reference sequence). CDR3 nucleotide sequence: TGTGCCAGCAGTTACTCGACGGACAGCGCCGAAGCTTTCTTT. Its protein product is CASSYSTDSAEAFF.

This sequence joins TRBV5-5 and TRBJ1-4; D not resolved. The germline CDR1 and CDR2 sequences are SGHKS and YYEKEE (reference sequence). Trimming took off 0 bases at V and 8 bases at J, with 17 bases between the two ends. This CDR3 is built from 16 residues. The CDR3 loop is CASSLAFNRENEKLFF. The CDR3 DNA is TGTGCCAGCAGCTTGGCCTTTAACCGGGAAAACGAAAAACTGTTTTTT.

The chain couples TRBV7-9 to TRBJ1-1; D unresolved. V lost 5 bases and J lost 3, with 10 bases in between. The CDR3 length is 13 residues. Germline V gene data show CDR1 as SEHNR and CDR2 as FQNEAQ (reference sequence). The DNA for the CDR3 is TGTGCCAGCAGCACCAGAGCGGACACTGAAGCTTTCTTT. Residues: CASSTRADTEAFF.

This rearrangement joins TRBV4-1 to TRBJ2-7; D is possibly TRBD2 (6 bases). Per the germline V gene, CDR1 is MGHRA and CDR2 is YSYEKL. This CDR3 region has 16 residues. V dropped 4 bases and J dropped 4 bases, with 20 bases sitting between them. The CDR3 DNA reads as TGCGCCAGCAGCCGCATAACGGGACTCCCCGGGTACGAGCAGTACTTC. It codes for CASSRITGLPGYEQYF.

This clone was picked up one time. The chain uses TRBV5-4 and TRBJ1-4, with 7 bases matching TRBD1. Trimming cost V 4 bases and J 5 bases; bases outside gene matches: 8. The CDR3 length is 15 residues. The germline CDR1 and CDR2 sequences are SGHNT and YYREEE (reference sequence). This chain's CDR3 is CASSTTGAKNEKLFF. The DNA for the CDR3 is TGTGCCAGCAGCACCACAGGGGCGAAAAATGAAAAACTGTTTTTT. The entire variable domain, with the rest obtained from reference TRBV5-4 and TRBJ1-4, is as follows: ETGVTQSPTHLIKTRGQQVTLRCSSQSGHNTVSWYQQALGQGPQFIFQYYREEENGRGNFPPRFSGLQFPNYSSELNVNALELDDSALYLCASSTTGAKNEKLFFGSGTQLSVL.

This chain connects TRBV7-9 to TRBJ2-1; D unresolved. The V and J ends lost 5 bases and 0 bases respectively, with 14 bases between them. Per germline, CDR1 SEHNR and CDR2 FQNEAQ (reference sequence). The CDR3 is 16 residues long. The CDR3, as DNA: TGTGCCAGCAGCCCGGCTCCCAGGATCTCCTACAATGAGCAGTTCTTC. Translating gives CASSPAPRISYNEQFF.

This clone occurred once. The V call is TRBV7-2, the J call TRBJ2-1, with TRBD2 identical over 13 bases. J gave up 3 bases and V 3 bases, and 2 bases lay outside the gene matches. Per the germline V gene, CDR1 is SGHTA and CDR2 is FQGNSA. The length of the CDR3 is 16 residues. CDR3 DNA: TGTGCCAGCAGCTTTAGGACTAGCGGGAGCTACAATGAGCAGTTCTTC. It encodes CASSFRTSGSYNEQFF.

The genes are TRBV18 and TRBJ1-1; maybe TRBD1 (5 bases). The CDR3 extends over 13 amino acids. Deletions cut 4 bases from V and 1 base from J, with 7 bases between. The V gene's germline CDR1 is KGHSH and CDR2 LQKENI. Here the CDR3 DNA reads TGTGCCAGCTCACTTCAGGGGAACACTGAAGCTTTCTTT. Amino acids: CASSLQGNTEAFF.

The genes are TRBV5-6 and TRBJ1-1; 7 bases are a match to TRBD1. With 0 bases clipped from V and 4 bases from J, the junction kept 3 bases outside the gene matches. This CDR3 spans 14 amino acids. Germline loops: CDR1 SGHDT, CDR2 YYEEEE. CDR3 nucleotides: TGTGCCAGCAGCTTGGTTACAGGGGTCACTGAAGCTTTCTTT. The encoded protein is CASSLVTGVTEAFF.